Listed below are T cell receptor beta chains from one sample, sequenced in a study of T cells after posttransplantation cyclophosphamide. Measured with immunoSEQ multiplex PCR; TCRdb has only the in-frame clones, and not every one. The sample has roughly 14,000 clones, over 75% seen once. The sample in question was PBMCs, obtained after an allogeneic stem cell transplant with a calcineurin inhibitor and methotrexate. The receptors were gathered from a male patient in his 50s who received an allogeneic stem cell transplant from an unrelated donor, was CMV-positive, and had chronic GVHD only. Some T cells could come from the graft donor. CDR3s include the opening cysteine and the closing phenylalanine or tryptophan. D genes are given only for firm matches. The size entry is marked missing in some rows and otherwise reads once, few, many or a size class.

J gene: TRBJ2-7
clone size: NA
D gene: TRBD2
V gene: TRBV10-2
CDR3 DNA: TGCGCCAGCACCCCAGGGACTAGCGTAACCTACGAGCAGTACTTC
CDR3 protein: CASTPGTSVTYEQYF

J gene: TRBJ1-5
clone size: NA
D gene: NA
V gene: TRBV2
CDR3 DNA: TGTGCCAGCTGCGAGTACGGTAGAAGCAATCAGCCCCAGCATTTT
CDR3 protein: CASCEYGRSNQPQHF

J gene: TRBJ2-3
clone size: NA
D gene: NA
V gene: TRBV7-8
CDR3 DNA: TGTGCCAGCAGCCCACAAACATCGGATACGCAGTATTTT
CDR3 protein: CASSPQTSDTQYF

J gene: TRBJ2-7
clone size: NA
D gene: TRBD1
V gene: TRBV28
CDR3 DNA: TGTGCCAGCAGTTTGGGACAGGGTGGAGGAGAGCAGTACTTC
CDR3 protein: CASSLGQGGGEQYF

J gene: TRBJ1-1
clone size: few
D gene: NA
V gene: TRBV6-1
CDR3 DNA: TGTGCCAGCAGTGAAACAAGCGGGGGCTCCACTGAAGCTTTCTTT
CDR3 protein: CASSETSGGSTEAFF

J gene: TRBJ1-1
clone size: NA
D gene: NA
V gene: TRBV2
CDR3 DNA: TGTGCCAGCACATCCTTACAGACGTCGAACACTGAAGCTTTCTTT
CDR3 protein: CASTSLQTSNTEAFF

J gene: TRBJ1-1
clone size: NA
D gene: TRBD1
V gene: TRBV19
CDR3 DNA: TGTGCCAGTAGTCCATATCCCGGACAGGGGGTGGACACTGAAGCTTTCTTT
CDR3 protein: CASSPYPGQGVDTEAFF

J gene: TRBJ2-3
clone size: NA
D gene: TRBD2
V gene: TRBV5-1
CDR3 DNA: TGCGCCAGCACCATAGGACTAGCGGGAGGGGCAGATACGCAGTATTTT
CDR3 protein: CASTIGLAGGADTQYF

J gene: TRBJ1-1
clone size: NA
D gene: NA
V gene: TRBV7-3
CDR3 DNA: TGTGCCAGCAGCTTAATGAGGGATCCCACTGAAGCTTTCTTT
CDR3 protein: CASSLMRDPTEAFF

J gene: TRBJ2-1
clone size: large
D gene: TRBD1
V gene: TRBV6-6
CDR3 DNA: TGTGCCAGCAGTTACTCGGCACGGGACAGGGCCCGTGAGCAGTTCTTC
CDR3 protein: CASSYSARDRAREQFF

J gene: TRBJ2-2
clone size: NA
D gene: NA
V gene: TRBV7-9
CDR3 DNA: TGTGCCAGCAGCCCGACAGAGAACACCGGGGAGCTGTTTTTT
CDR3 protein: CASSPTENTGELFF

J gene: TRBJ1-1
clone size: NA
D gene: NA
V gene: TRBV7-9
CDR3 DNA: TGTGCCAGCAGCTTTCGCTCAGGGGATTTGGACACTGAAGCTTTCTTT
CDR3 protein: CASSFRSGDLDTEAFF

J gene: TRBJ2-7
clone size: NA
D gene: NA
V gene: TRBV6-6
CDR3 DNA: TGTGCCAGCAGTTGGGCAGGGTCTGGGGAGCAGTACTTC
CDR3 protein: CASSWAGSGEQYF

J gene: TRBJ1-1
clone size: NA
D gene: TRBD1
V gene: TRBV6-6
CDR3 DNA: TGTGCCAGCAGTTACGCGACAGGGTTGAACACTGAAGCTTTCTTT
CDR3 protein: CASSYATGLNTEAFF

J gene: TRBJ2-4
clone size: NA
D gene: NA
V gene: TRBV4-1
CDR3 DNA: TGCGCCAGCAGCCAAGCCGAAGGGGGAAACATTCAGTACTTC
CDR3 protein: CASSQAEGGNIQYF

J gene: TRBJ2-7
clone size: NA
D gene: NA
V gene: TRBV7-9
CDR3 DNA: TGTGCCAGCAGCCCCAGGGGGAGGTACGAGCAGTACTTC
CDR3 protein: CASSPRGRYEQYF

J gene: TRBJ2-7
clone size: few
D gene: NA
V gene: TRBV28
CDR3 DNA: TGTGCCAGCAGTTTATTCTCAGGGTATAGCTACGAGCAGTACTTC
CDR3 protein: CASSLFSGYSYEQYF

J gene: TRBJ1-2
clone size: NA
D gene: TRBD1
V gene: TRBV7-2
CDR3 DNA: TGTGCCAGCAGCTCCACAGGGGCATGGTATGGCTACACCTTC
CDR3 protein: CASSSTGAWYGYTF

J gene: TRBJ2-5
clone size: NA
D gene: TRBD2
V gene: TRBV27
CDR3 DNA: TGTGCCAGCAGAAGACCGACCGGGACTAGCGGGGGTGAGACCCAGTACTTC
CDR3 protein: CASRRPTGTSGGETQYF

J gene: TRBJ1-6
clone size: NA
D gene: TRBD1
V gene: TRBV7-9
CDR3 DNA: TGTGCCAGCAGCCAAGACCGGGACAGACGTTCACCCCTCCACTTT
CDR3 protein: CASSQDRDRRSPLHF

J gene: TRBJ2-3
clone size: NA
D gene: TRBD2
V gene: TRBV7-2
CDR3 DNA: TGTGCCAGCAGCTTAGGGACTAGCGGGAGGGCCTTAGATACGCAGTATTTT
CDR3 protein: CASSLGTSGRALDTQYF

J gene: TRBJ1-6
clone size: NA
D gene: NA
V gene: TRBV14
CDR3 DNA: TGTGCCAGCAGCCCCGGGAACCTGGGGTCACCCCTCCACTTT
CDR3 protein: CASSPGNLGSPLHF

J gene: TRBJ2-1
clone size: NA
D gene: TRBD2
V gene: TRBV19
CDR3 DNA: TGTGCCAGTAGCGGGAGGGGGAGCTCCTACAATGAGCAGTTCTTC
CDR3 protein: CASSGRGSSYNEQFF

J gene: TRBJ2-7
clone size: NA
D gene: TRBD1
V gene: TRBV11-3
CDR3 DNA: TGTGCCAGCAGCTTAGATTTGGGCACAGGGGACCAGCAGTACTTC
CDR3 protein: CASSLDLGTGDQQYF

J gene: TRBJ2-5
clone size: NA
D gene: TRBD2
V gene: TRBV5-1
CDR3 DNA: TGCGCCAGCAGGCCCCTTCTAGCGGGCCAAGAGACCCAGTACTTC
CDR3 protein: CASRPLLAGQETQYF

J gene: TRBJ2-5
clone size: NA
D gene: NA
V gene: TRBV7-7
CDR3 DNA: TGTGCCAGCAGCTTGGCCCTCGTAGAGACCCAGTACTTC
CDR3 protein: CASSLALVETQYF

J gene: TRBJ2-2
clone size: NA
D gene: TRBD2
V gene: TRBV28
CDR3 DNA: TGTGCCAGCAGTCAGGTAGCGGGAGACACCGGGGAGCTGTTTTTT
CDR3 protein: CASSQVAGDTGELFF

J gene: TRBJ2-7
clone size: few
D gene: TRBD1
V gene: TRBV9
CDR3 DNA: TGTGCCAGCAGCGCCGGGACAGTTCACGACGAGCAGTACTTC
CDR3 protein: CASSAGTVHDEQYF

J gene: TRBJ2-7
clone size: NA
D gene: TRBD1
V gene: TRBV5-1
CDR3 DNA: TGCGCCAGCGAAAAAGGGACAGGGGGTGCCTACGAGCAGTACTTC
CDR3 protein: CASEKGTGGAYEQYF

J gene: TRBJ2-5
clone size: NA
D gene: TRBD2
V gene: TRBV7-9
CDR3 DNA: TGTGCCAGCAGCTTATCACTAGCGGGGCAAGAGACCCAGTACTTC
CDR3 protein: CASSLSLAGQETQYF

J gene: TRBJ2-2
clone size: NA
D gene: TRBD1
V gene: TRBV9
CDR3 DNA: TGTGCCAGCAGCGTACCCCGGGACAGCGTTACCGGGGAGCTGTTTTTT
CDR3 protein: CASSVPRDSVTGELFF

J gene: TRBJ2-1
clone size: NA
D gene: NA
V gene: TRBV10-1
CDR3 DNA: TGCGCCAGCAGTCCGCGGGCAGGCGGAGAGCAGTTCTTC
CDR3 protein: CASSPRAGGEQFF

J gene: TRBJ1-5
clone size: few
D gene: NA
V gene: TRBV21-1
CDR3 DNA: TGTGCCAGACAGGGTAGAAGTGGTCAGCCCCAGCATTTT
CDR3 protein: CARQGRSGQPQHF

J gene: TRBJ1-5
clone size: NA
D gene: NA
V gene: TRBV6-1
CDR3 DNA: TGTGCCAGCAGTGAATTTGGACTCAATCAGCCCCAGCATTTT
CDR3 protein: CASSEFGLNQPQHF

J gene: TRBJ1-1
clone size: NA
D gene: NA
V gene: TRBV7-8
CDR3 DNA: TGTGCCAGCAGCCTCTCTGGGGGGTACACTGAAGCTTTCTTT
CDR3 protein: CASSLSGGYTEAFF

J gene: TRBJ2-3
clone size: once
D gene: TRBD1
V gene: TRBV5-8
CDR3 DNA: TGTGCCAGCAGCACCGGACAGGGGGCATCAGATACGCAGTATTTT
CDR3 protein: CASSTGQGASDTQYF

J gene: TRBJ2-7
clone size: NA
D gene: TRBD2
V gene: TRBV25-1
CDR3 DNA: TGTGCCAGCAGTGATGCGGGGGGGAGGAGCGAGCAGTACTTC
CDR3 protein: CASSDAGGRSEQYF

J gene: TRBJ1-4
clone size: NA
D gene: TRBD1
V gene: TRBV6-1
CDR3 DNA: TGTGCCAGCAGTGACCCAGGGGGTTTGGATCTTGGGGAAAAACTGTTTTTT
CDR3 protein: CASSDPGGLDLGEKLFF